The present TCR beta chain was sequenced within a study of shared T cell receptors in the human thymus. Clones were sequenced by immunoSEQ multiplex PCR, and TCRdb holds only the in-frame ones, with some missing. The sample holds under 850,000 clones, approximately 88% seen once. The germline V gene encodes CDR1 SNHLY and CDR2 FYNNEI. This CDR3 is built from 16 residues. This clone is a singleton in its sample. Its ends do not fully match the called genes, so a read error is possible. This same sample was also taken into another study, of human thymus T cells. That report adds: It was healthy Finnish infants having corrective surgery for congenital heart defects who were the donors. The related literature has documented a marked overlap of thymic repertoires among unrelated individuals.

The clonotype originates from a boy under two years old with a congenital heart defect. The source material was thymocytes. The V gene is TRBV2, the J gene TRBJ2-3; 10 bases are shared with TRBD2. Here the CDR3 DNA reads TGTGCCAACAGTGAACCCCTAGCGGGAGTTACAGATACGCAGTATTTT. Encoded protein: CANSEPLAGVTDTQYF.